Listed below are T cell receptor beta chains from one sample, sequenced in a study of T cell repertoires in cytomegalovirus infection. These receptors have no identified antigens. Each CDR3 protein gets one entry after TCRdb re-called the reads with MiXCR. The sample yields approximately 1,000,000 distinct CDR3 sequences, roughly 31% seen once. Sequencing was performed on cultured CD8+ T cells from PBMCs, taken from culture after CMV antigen stimulation. These receptors came from a human donor in good health (CMV status not recorded). Some clones in this sample may be carry-over from other donors' samples. The CDR3 runs from the conserved cysteine through the conserved F or W. The D gene is left open where the match is weak. Only some rows state a clone size, as once, few, many or a class for expanded clones.

clone size,D gene,V gene,CDR3 length,J gene,CDR3 protein,CDR3 DNA
medium-sized,-,TRBV19,15,TRBJ2-7,CASSPRDSSPYEQYF,TGTGCCAGTAGTCCGCGGGACAGCTCTCCCTACGAGCAGTACTTC
few,-,TRBV6-2/TRBV6-3,13,TRBJ1-1,CASRGASGTEAFF,TGTGCCAGCAGAGGGGCGTCGGGCACTGAAGCTTTCTTT
few,TRBD2,TRBV7-3,15,TRBJ2-1,CASSLKGGSGGEQFF,TGTGCCAGCAGCTTAAAGGGCGGCAGCGGGGGTGAGCAGTTCTTC
many,TRBD2,TRBV7-9,17,TRBJ2-1,CASSSSGTSGGANEQFF,TGTGCCAGCAGCTCCTCGGGGACTAGCGGGGGGGCAAATGAGCAGTTCTTC
few,-,TRBV19,15,TRBJ2-3,CASDPGVISTDTQYF,TGTGCCAGTGACCCTGGAGTGATTAGCACAGATACGCAGTATTTT
few,-,TRBV19,13,TRBJ2-2,CASSTWTPGELFF,TGTGCCAGTAGTACGTGGACCCCCGGGGAGCTGTTTTTT
-,-,TRBV6-1,16,TRBJ1-5,CASSTYRTDSNQPQHF,TGTGCCAGCAGTACATATAGGACAGATAGCAATCAGCCCCAGCATTTT
few,-,TRBV10-3,12,TRBJ2-5,CAISENRETQYF,TGTGCCATCAGTGAAAACAGGGAGACCCAGTACTTC
-,-,TRBV20-1,13,TRBJ1-1,CSARVSSNTEAFF,TGCAGTGCTAGAGTCTCTTCGAACACTGAAGCTTTCTTT
-,TRBD1,TRBV28,16,TRBJ2-2,CATSPLWTGGTGELFF,TGTGCCACCTCACCCCTTTGGACAGGGGGCACCGGGGAGCTGTTTTTT
many,TRBD1,TRBV7-2,15,TRBJ2-7,CASRSIRDSHYEQYF,TGTGCCAGCAGGTCGATCCGGGACAGCCACTACGAGCAGTACTTC
few,-,TRBV7-9,16,TRBJ1-2,CASSLAWTSSNYGYTF,TGTGCCAGCAGCTTAGCGTGGACTTCCTCTAACTATGGCTACACCTTC
-,-,TRBV6-1,15,TRBJ2-7,CASGLTLLETYEQYF,TGTGCCAGCGGTTTGACTCTACTAGAGACCTACGAGCAGTACTTC
-,-,TRBV28,12,TRBJ2-1,CASSLTLEEQFF,TGTGCCAGCAGTTTAACTCTGGAAGAGCAGTTCTTC
many,TRBD2,TRBV7-2,14,TRBJ2-3,CASSDAGGTDTQYF,TGTGCCAGCAGCGACGCGGGGGGGACAGATACGCAGTATTTT
-,TRBD2,TRBV7-9,16,TRBJ2-4,CASSPLGRGAKNIQYF,TGTGCCAGCAGCCCCCTGGGGCGGGGGGCCAAAAACATTCAGTACTTC
-,-,TRBV24-1,14,TRBJ1-5,CATSGDLHNQPQHF,TGTGCCACCAGTGGGGATTTACACAATCAGCCCCAGCATTTT
many,TRBD1,TRBV7-9,16,TRBJ2-7,CASSSTGAPPLYEQYF,TGTGCCAGCAGCTCGACAGGGGCCCCTCCTCTCTACGAGCAGTACTTC
-,-,TRBV6-5,17,TRBJ1-1,CASRALGGEGWDTEAFF,TGTGCCAGCAGAGCCTTAGGTGGGGAAGGTTGGGACACTGAAGCTTTCTTT
-,TRBD1,TRBV28,13,TRBJ1-5,CASSSGTDELWHF,TGTGCCAGCAGCTCCGGGACAGATGAGTTATGGCATTTT
-,-,TRBV2,15,TRBJ1-5,CASSDLGQLNQPQHF,TGTGCCAGCTCGGACCTGGGTCAGCTCAATCAGCCCCAGCATTTT